The 32 T cell receptor beta chains given below trace back to one sample, sequenced in a study of Ad26.COV2.S vaccination and SARS-CoV-2 variants listed by TCRdb under 2021. Library method: the immunoSEQ multiplex PCR assay. TCRdb took over this immuneACCESS table, retaining in-frame rearrangements with V and J assigned. Such tables are incomplete; in checked studies, under half of the missing clones stem from an unresolved V gene, and the remainder is unexplained. The sample yields roughly 380,000 clones; approximately 88% were counted once. About 4% of the sample is held by the ten biggest clonotypes. What the treatment or condition label conveys for this sample: over 15 received Ad26.COV2.S at low or high dose, single or two shots; several received placebo; per-sample allocation not given. For vaccine and placebo recipients, repertoires were sequenced using samples collected on day 63 after the first injection.

This sample comprised peripheral blood, obtained in a trial of Ad26.COV2.S vaccine versus placebo. All receptors derive from a person aged 18-60 years who received the Ad26.COV2.S COVID-19 vaccine or a placebo.

V gene TRBV6-2 or TRBV6-3 combines with J gene TRBJ1-5; 9 bases are a match to TRBD1. Germline CDR1 is MNHEY and CDR2 is SVGEGT. The trim removed 5 bases at V and 0 bases at J, leaving 11 bases unmatched. The CDR3 has 18 residues. The CDR3 here is CASSRDREGPFSNQPQHF. CDR3 in DNA: TGTGCCAGCAGTCGGGACAGGGAAGGACCGTTTAGCAATCAGCCCCAGCATTTT.

This chain joins TRBV24-1 and TRBJ2-5, with unresolved D. V lost 1 base, J lost 4 bases, and 21 bases lay in between. From germline, CDR1 is KGHDR and CDR2 SFDVKD. The length of the CDR3 is 18 residues. The CDR3 protein is CATSDFPRLGLVRETQYF. The CDR3 DNA reads TGTGCCACCAGTGATTTTCCCCGTCTAGGTCTTGTCAGAGAGACCCAGTACTTC.

V gene TRBV10-1 combines with J gene TRBJ2-3; D not resolved. Germline lookup yields CDR1 WNHNN and CDR2 SYGVQD (reference sequence). V lost 0 bases and J 3 bases, leaving 10 bases between the germline ends. This CDR3 spans 15 amino acids. The DNA of the CDR3 is TGCGCCAGCAGTGAGTCGGGGTGGGGTACAGATACGCAGTATTTT. It yields the protein CASSESGWGTDTQYF.

The rearrangement joins TRBV7-2 to TRBJ2-1, with D possibly TRBD2 on 7 matching bases. Trimming took off 7 bases at V and 10 bases at J, with 20 bases between the two ends. The CDR3 is 14 residues long. The V gene's germline CDR1 is SGHTA and CDR2 FQGNSA. CDR3 sequence: CASINVGGAREQFF. In DNA, the CDR3 is TGTGCCAGCATCAACGTAGGGGGGGCCAGGGAGCAGTTCTTC. Drawing the rest from reference TRBV7-2 and TRBJ2-1, the complete variable domain is GAGVSQSPSNKVTEKGKDVELRCDPISGHTALYWYRQSLGQGLEFLIYFQGNSAPDKSGLPSDRFSAERTGGSVSTLTIQRTQQEDSAVYLCASINVGGAREQFFGPGTRLTVL.

V gene TRBV4-3 combines with J gene TRBJ2-3, with 9 positions matching TRBD2. Per germline, CDR1 LGHNA and CDR2 YSLEER. The trim removed 1 base at V and 3 bases at J, leaving 8 bases unmatched. The length of the CDR3 is 17 residues. In DNA form, the CDR3 reads TGCGCCAGCAGCCAAGGCGCGGGAGGGGCCCAAACAGATACGCAGTATTTT. This translates into CASSQGAGGAQTDTQYF.

V and J are TRBV7-2 and TRBJ1-2, with a weak D call TRBD1 (5 bases). V was shortened by 0 bases and J by 6 bases, with 5 bases between the two germline ends. CDR3 size: 12 residues. Germline CDR1 reads SGHTA; CDR2 reads FQGNSA. CDR3 in amino acids: CASSLAGDGYTF. In DNA form, the CDR3 reads TGTGCCAGCAGCTTAGCAGGGGATGGCTACACCTTC. The variable domain in full, completed from reference TRBV7-2 and TRBJ1-2, reads GAGVSQSPSNKVTEKGKDVELRCDPISGHTALYWYRQSLGQGLEFLIYFQGNSAPDKSGLPSDRFSAERTGGSVSTLTIQRTQQEDSAVYLCASSLAGDGYTFGSGTRLTVV.

The chain links TRBV4-3 to TRBJ2-6, with D maybe TRBD2 (6 bases). This CDR3 region has 15 residues. CDR1 and CDR2 from the germline V gene are LGHNA and YSLEER. The V end lost 4 bases, the J end lost 0 bases, and 7 bases lay between the germline ends. The chain's CDR3 is CASSPDYSGANVLTF. The DNA for the CDR3 is TGCGCCAGCAGCCCGGACTACTCTGGGGCCAACGTCCTGACTTTC.

The chain links TRBV19 to TRBJ2-7, with D possibly called TRBD1 or TRBD2 (5 bases each). The CDR3 sequence is 14 residues long. V was trimmed by 3 bases and J by 2 bases, leaving 11 bases between them. The germline gives CDR1 LNHDA, CDR2 SQIVND (reference sequence). CDR3 protein: CASSIRGRAYEQYF. CDR3 sequence (DNA): TGTGCCAGTAGTATCCGGGGCAGGGCCTACGAGCAGTACTTC.

The chain has TRBV7-9 and TRBJ1-2; 8 nucleotides match TRBD1. The CDR3 has 13 amino acids. Per the germline V gene, CDR1 is SEHNR and CDR2 is FQNEAQ (reference sequence). The V gene end was trimmed by 5 bases and the J gene end by 8 bases; junction bases not matched to a gene: 7. CDR3 sequence: CASSRGTGQGYTF. Here the CDR3 DNA reads TGTGCCAGCAGCCGCGGGACAGGCCAAGGCTACACCTTC.

A few counts support this clone. This chain joins TRBV7-2 and TRBJ1-5; TRBD1 agrees at 7 bases. The ends lost 2 bases at V and 2 bases at J; junction bases unmatched: 9. Germline V lookup: CDR1 SGHTA, CDR2 FQGNSA. This CDR3 comprises 17 residues. The CDR3 DNA reads TGTGCCAGCAGCTTATTCTCAGGGGGGAACGGCAATCAGCCCCAGCATTTT. Translated, it gives CASSLFSGGNGNQPQHF.

The genes are TRBV21-1 and TRBJ2-7; the table's D gene call, TRBD1, was not cross checked with the DNA. TRBV21-1 represents a pseudogene. The length of the CDR3 is 15 residues. This CDR3 reads CASSKGQLPSYEQYF. DNA for the CDR3: TGTGCCAGCAGCAAGGGACAGCTACCCTCCTACGAGCAGTACTTC.

The chain joins TRBV7-9 to TRBJ2-7, with TRBD1 matching 7 bases. Trimming took 5 bases from V and 3 from J; bases not matched to a gene: 4. The germline CDR1 and CDR2 sequences are SEHNR and FQNEAQ (reference sequence). The CDR3 runs 13 residues. Here the CDR3 DNA reads TGTGCCAGCAGCCCGGACAGGTACTACGAGCAGTACTTC. Protein product: CASSPDRYYEQYF.

The chain carries TRBV29-1 and TRBJ2-5, with D possibly matching TRBD2 (5 bases). V was shortened by 3 bases and J by 1 base, with 9 bases between the two germline ends. Germline assignment: CDR1 SQVTM and CDR2 ANQGSEA. CDR3 length: 13 amino acids. CDR3: CSVDTEAQETQYF. CDR3 nucleotide sequence: TGCAGCGTTGACACGGAGGCCCAAGAGACCCAGTACTTC.

This chain joins TRBV29-1 and TRBJ1-2; D call uncertain. The CDR3 spans 11 residues. Trimming left V 5 bases short and J 8 bases short, with 12 bases between. Per germline, CDR1 SQVTM and CDR2 ANQGSEA. The CDR3, as DNA: TGCAGCGTTCTGTCTTATTGGGGCTACACCTTC. Translation: CSVLSYWGYTF.

In its sample, this clone was seen once. The rearrangement uses TRBV19 and TRBJ2-5; D may be TRBD1 (6 bases). Germline V CDR1 and CDR2: LNHDA, SQIVND (reference sequence). The CDR3 contains 13 residues. V was trimmed by 5 bases and J by 5 bases, leaving 12 bases between them. CDR3 in amino acids: CASSAGAAETQYF. CDR3 bases: TGTGCCAGTAGTGCAGGGGCGGCCGAGACCCAGTACTTC.

The chain recombines TRBV28 with TRBJ2-1; 8 bases align to TRBD2. Per the germline V gene, CDR1 is MDHEN and CDR2 is SYDVKM. The CDR3 runs 14 residues. V lost 5 bases and J lost 4; bases outside the gene matches: 4. The CDR3 here is CASSRIAGYNEQFF. The CDR3 DNA sequence: TGTGCCAGCAGTCGAATAGCGGGGTACAATGAGCAGTTCTTC.

This chain uses TRBV27 with TRBJ2-2; the D gene is possibly TRBD1 (6 bases). V gave up 3 bases and J gave up 0 bases, with 11 bases separating them. In germline, CDR1 is MNHEY, CDR2 SMNVEV (reference sequence). CDR3 size: 16 residues. The CDR3 sequence is CASSFSGAANTGELFF. For the CDR3, the DNA is TGTGCCAGCAGTTTTTCAGGGGCCGCGAACACCGGGGAGCTGTTTTTT.

The chain has TRBV21-1 and TRBJ2-1; the DNA was not compared with TRBD2, the D call given in the table. TRBV21-1 is an annotated pseudogene. The CDR3 extends over 15 amino acids. The CDR3 loop reads CASTLKRPSNNEQFF. Written as DNA, the CDR3 is TGTGCCAGCACCCTAAAAAGGCCTAGTAACAATGAGCAGTTCTTC.

The rearrangement links TRBV6-2 or TRBV6-3 to TRBJ2-3; 8 bases fit TRBD2. The V segment lost 2 bases and the J segment 4 bases; nucleotides outside the gene matches: 11. Germline values: CDR1 MNHEY, CDR2 SVGEGT. This CDR3 is 17 amino acids long. For the CDR3, the DNA is TGTGCCAGCAGTTACACGACCCTCGGGGGGGCCCCAGATACGCAGTATTTT. Translating it yields CASSYTTLGGAPDTQYF.

The chain employs TRBV6-2 or TRBV6-3 and TRBJ2-1; either TRBD1 or TRBD2 may fit D (6 bases each). The CDR3 is 15 residues long. V was shortened by 4 bases and J by 2 bases, with 12 bases between the two germline ends. Germline V gives CDR1 MNHEY, CDR2 SVGEGT. The CDR3 protein is CASSSWGATYNEQFF. In DNA form, the CDR3 reads TGTGCCAGCAGTTCTTGGGGGGCTACCTACAATGAGCAGTTCTTC.

The chain joins TRBV6-5 to TRBJ1-5, with TRBD1 identical over 9 bases. CDR1 is MNHEY, CDR2 SVGAGI, per germline. The CDR3 totals 15 residues. Germline trimming cut 5 bases from V and 8 bases from J; bases unmatched to any gene: 10. The CDR3 nucleotides are TGTGCCAGCAGTCCCGGGACAGGGAGGTTGGAGCCCCAGCATTTT. This sequence encodes CASSPGTGRLEPQHF.

The chain combines TRBV4-3 with TRBJ1-1; D is perhaps TRBD1 (6 bases). Between the trimmed V and J ends, which lost 0 bases and 6 bases, there was a span of 23 bases. Germline CDR1 LGHNA, CDR2 YSLEER. This CDR3 contains 18 residues. CDR3 sequence (DNA): TGCGCCAGCAGCCAAGAGGCACAGGGAAGGGTACCGATCGCTGAAGCTTTCTTT. The encoded protein is CASSQEAQGRVPIAEAFF.

This clone was counted a single time. Here the CDR3 reads CASSPIGGGRGTEAFF. In DNA, the CDR3 is TGTGCCAGCAGCCCCATCGGGGGAGGGCGGGGGACTGAAGCTTTCTTT. The gene calls are TRBV16 and TRBJ1-1, with D possibly TRBD1 on 5 matching bases. This CDR3 is 16 amino acids long. Trimming took 4 bases from V and 5 from J, leaving 20 bases between them. The germline gives CDR1 KGHSY, CDR2 FQNENV.

V is TRBV5-1 and J is TRBJ1-1; D gene ambiguous. This CDR3 has 13 residues. Germline CDR1 reads SGHRS; CDR2 reads YFSETQ. The V end lost 0 bases, the J end lost 3 bases, and 6 bases lay between the germline ends. The CDR3 reads CASSLEGHTEAFF. The CDR3 DNA reads as TGCGCCAGCAGCTTGGAAGGGCACACTGAAGCTTTCTTT.

V gene TRBV7-9 combines with J gene TRBJ2-7; D call uncertain. The CDR3 is 14 amino acids. Per the germline V gene, CDR1 is SEHNR and CDR2 is FQNEAQ (reference sequence). Trimming pared 1 base from V and 5 bases from J, leaving 12 bases between. The CDR3, as DNA: TGTGCCAGCAGCTTAGTGAATGGGCGAAACGAGCAGTACTTC. Translating it yields CASSLVNGRNEQYF.

The chain recombines TRBV15 with TRBJ2-6; 7 bases are shared with TRBD2. CDR1 and CDR2 from the germline V gene are LNHNV and YYDKDF (reference sequence). The V and J ends lost 3 bases and 0 bases, in that order; junction bases with no gene match: 5. The CDR3 extends over 17 amino acids. The CDR3 reads CATSSLAGPSGANVLTF. In DNA form, the CDR3 reads TGTGCCACCAGCAGCTTAGCGGGTCCCTCTGGGGCCAACGTCCTGACTTTC.

Worth noting for this clone: Other DNA sequences of this sample code for an identical CDR3. This rearrangement joins TRBV6-5 to TRBJ1-1, with unresolved D. The germline V gene encodes CDR1 MNHEY and CDR2 SVGAGI. The ends were cut back, 3 bases at V and 0 bases at J, with 5 bases in the middle. CDR3 length: 13 residues. The CDR3 region is CASSYAVNTEAFF. CDR3 bases: TGTGCCAGCAGTTATGCGGTGAACACTGAAGCTTTCTTT.

The rearrangement uses TRBV10-3 and TRBJ1-2, with D possibly being TRBD1 (5 bases). The ends were cut back, 4 bases at V and 7 bases at J, with 16 bases in the middle. Per the germline V gene, CDR1 is ENHRY and CDR2 is SYGVKD. This CDR3 region has 14 residues. CDR3 loop: CAISGSGTLSGYTF. The CDR3 bases are TGTGCCATCAGTGGGAGCGGGACTCTATCTGGCTACACCTTC.

Worth noting for this clone: The same CDR3 is also encoded by other DNA sequences in this sample. The rearrangement uses TRBV4-3 and TRBJ2-3; D may be TRBD2 (6 bases). V gave up 0 bases and J gave up 4 bases, with 11 bases separating them. The CDR3 length is 15 residues. Germline CDR1 reads LGHNA; CDR2 reads YSLEER. CDR3 nucleotide sequence: TGCGCCAGCAGCCAAGATTGGCGGGGAGCAGATACGCAGTATTTT. It encodes CASSQDWRGADTQYF.

The chain employs TRBV5-1 and TRBJ2-5; D unresolved. Between the trimmed V and J ends, which lost 1 base and 4 bases, there was a span of 8 bases. The CDR3 runs to 13 residues. Germline V gives CDR1 SGHRS, CDR2 YFSETQ. CDR3 region: CASSLPQRETQYF. DNA for the CDR3: TGCGCCAGCAGCTTGCCCCAAAGAGAGACCCAGTACTTC.

This clone has only a few counts. The chain links TRBV10-2 to TRBJ1-1; a possible D gene is TRBD1 (5 bases). Trimming cost V 4 bases and J 7 bases, with 10 bases left between them. Germline V gene sequence: CDR1 WSHSY, CDR2 SAAADI. This CDR3 contains 12 residues. The CDR3 DNA reads TGCGCCAGCAGTGCGTCGGGGCTTGAAGCTTTCTTT. Translating gives CASSASGLEAFF.

The V gene is TRBV27, the J gene TRBJ2-2; D is uncertain. Trimming left V 3 bases short and J 6 bases short, with 11 bases between. The CDR3 runs 14 residues. Germline CDR1 reads MNHEY; CDR2 reads SMNVEV (reference sequence). In DNA, the CDR3 is TGTGCCAGCAGTTTCCAAGCGACCTCCGGGGAGCTGTTTTTT. This encodes CASSFQATSGELFF.